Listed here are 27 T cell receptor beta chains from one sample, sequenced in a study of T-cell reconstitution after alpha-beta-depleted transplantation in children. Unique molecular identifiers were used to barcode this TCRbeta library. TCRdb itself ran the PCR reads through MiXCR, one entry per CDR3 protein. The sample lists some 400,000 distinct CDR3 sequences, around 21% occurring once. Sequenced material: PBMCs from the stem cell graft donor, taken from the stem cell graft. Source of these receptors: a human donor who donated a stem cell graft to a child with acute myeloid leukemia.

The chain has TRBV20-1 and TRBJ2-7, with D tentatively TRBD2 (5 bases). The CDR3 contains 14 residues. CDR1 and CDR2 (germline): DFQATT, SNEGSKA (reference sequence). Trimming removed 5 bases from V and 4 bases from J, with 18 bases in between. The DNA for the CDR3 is TGCAGTGCTCCTAGCCGTGTGGGTGTTTACGAGCAGTACTTC. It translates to CSAPSRVGVYEQYF.

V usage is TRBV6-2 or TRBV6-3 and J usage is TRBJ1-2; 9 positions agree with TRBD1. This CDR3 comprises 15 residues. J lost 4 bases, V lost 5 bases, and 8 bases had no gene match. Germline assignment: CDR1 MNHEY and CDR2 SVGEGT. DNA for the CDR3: TGTGCCAGCAGTACGGGACAGGGAAGCCCCTATGGCTACACCTTC. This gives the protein CASSTGQGSPYGYTF.

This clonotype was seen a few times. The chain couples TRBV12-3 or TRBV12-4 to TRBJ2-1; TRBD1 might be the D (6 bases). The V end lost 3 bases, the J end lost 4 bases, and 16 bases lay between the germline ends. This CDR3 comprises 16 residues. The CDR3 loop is CASSFSSTGPYNEQFF. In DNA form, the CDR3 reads TGTGCCAGCAGTTTCTCTTCGACAGGACCATACAATGAGCAGTTCTTC.

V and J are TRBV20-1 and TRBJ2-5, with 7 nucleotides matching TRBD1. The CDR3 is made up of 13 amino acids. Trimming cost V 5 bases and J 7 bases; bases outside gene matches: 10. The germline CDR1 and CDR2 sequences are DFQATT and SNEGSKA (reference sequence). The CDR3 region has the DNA TGCAGTGCTGGAACAACAGGGGTGGTGACCCAGTACTTC. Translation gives CSAGTTGVVTQYF.

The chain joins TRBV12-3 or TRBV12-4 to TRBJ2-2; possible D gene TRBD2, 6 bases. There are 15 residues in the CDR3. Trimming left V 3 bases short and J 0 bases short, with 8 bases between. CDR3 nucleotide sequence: TGTGCCAGCAGTTTCGGAGGGTCGAACACCGGGGAGCTGTTTTTT. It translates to CASSFGGSNTGELFF.

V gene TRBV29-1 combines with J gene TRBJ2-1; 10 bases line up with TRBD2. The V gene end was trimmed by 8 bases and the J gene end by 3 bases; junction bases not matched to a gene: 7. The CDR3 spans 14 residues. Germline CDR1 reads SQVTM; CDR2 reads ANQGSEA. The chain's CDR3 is CSLGLARNYNEQFF. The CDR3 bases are TGCAGCTTGGGACTAGCGAGAAACTACAATGAGCAGTTCTTC.

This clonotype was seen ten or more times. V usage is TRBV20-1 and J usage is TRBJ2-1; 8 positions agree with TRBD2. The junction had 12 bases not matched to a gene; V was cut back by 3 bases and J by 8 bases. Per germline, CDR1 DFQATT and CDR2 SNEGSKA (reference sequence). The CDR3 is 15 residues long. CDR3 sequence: CSASMWPSGGDEQFF. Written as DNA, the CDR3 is TGCAGTGCTAGCATGTGGCCCTCCGGGGGGGATGAGCAGTTCTTC.

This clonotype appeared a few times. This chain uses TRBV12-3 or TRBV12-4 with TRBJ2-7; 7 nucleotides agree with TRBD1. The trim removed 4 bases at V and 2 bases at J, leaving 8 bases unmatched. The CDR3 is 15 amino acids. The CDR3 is CASSSLAQGAYEQYF. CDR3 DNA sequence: TGTGCCAGCAGTTCCCTCGCTCAGGGGGCCTACGAGCAGTACTTC.

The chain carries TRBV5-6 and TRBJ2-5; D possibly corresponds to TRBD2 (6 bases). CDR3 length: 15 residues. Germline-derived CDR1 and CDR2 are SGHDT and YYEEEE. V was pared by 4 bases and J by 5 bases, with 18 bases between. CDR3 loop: CASSPRGGVGETQYF. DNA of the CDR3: TGTGCCAGCAGCCCCCGGGGAGGAGTAGGGGAGACCCAGTACTTC.

Here the CDR3 reads CASRDSGVKEFF. The CDR3 nucleotides are TGTGCCAGCAGAGACTCCGGGGTTAAGGAGTTCTTC. V is TRBV28 and J is TRBJ2-1; D is perhaps TRBD2 (5 bases). V was pared by 6 bases and J by 14 bases, with 17 bases between. CDR3 length: 12 residues. The germline gives CDR1 MDHEN, CDR2 SYDVKM.

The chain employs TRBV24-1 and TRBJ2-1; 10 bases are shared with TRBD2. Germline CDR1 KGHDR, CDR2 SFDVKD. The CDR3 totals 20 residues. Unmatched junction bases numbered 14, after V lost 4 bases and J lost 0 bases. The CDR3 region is CATSDTRTSGSPLSYNEQFF. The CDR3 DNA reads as TGTGCCACCAGTGACACCCGGACTAGCGGATCTCCCCTCTCCTACAATGAGCAGTTCTTC.

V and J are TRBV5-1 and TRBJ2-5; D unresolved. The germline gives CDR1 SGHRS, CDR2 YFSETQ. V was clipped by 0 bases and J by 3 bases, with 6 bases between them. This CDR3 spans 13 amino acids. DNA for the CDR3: TGCGCCAGCAGCTTGGACAGCGAAGAGACCCAGTACTTC. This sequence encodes CASSLDSEETQYF.

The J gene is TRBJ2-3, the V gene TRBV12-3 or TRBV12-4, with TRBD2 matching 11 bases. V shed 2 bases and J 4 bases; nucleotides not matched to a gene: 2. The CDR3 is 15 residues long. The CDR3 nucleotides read TGTGCCAGCAGTTTATCACTAGCGGGAGCAGATACGCAGTATTTT. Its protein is CASSLSLAGADTQYF.

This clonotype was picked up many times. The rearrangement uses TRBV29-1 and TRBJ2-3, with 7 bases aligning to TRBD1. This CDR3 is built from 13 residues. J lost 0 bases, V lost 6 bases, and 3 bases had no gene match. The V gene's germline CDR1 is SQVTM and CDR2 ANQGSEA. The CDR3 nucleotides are TGCAGCGTAGGGACAGCTAGCACAGATACGCAGTATTTT. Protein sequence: CSVGTASTDTQYF.

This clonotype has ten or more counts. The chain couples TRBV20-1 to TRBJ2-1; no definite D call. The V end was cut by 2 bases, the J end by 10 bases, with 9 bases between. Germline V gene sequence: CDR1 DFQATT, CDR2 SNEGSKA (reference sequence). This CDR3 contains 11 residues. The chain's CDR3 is CSARLSAEQFF. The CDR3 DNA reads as TGCAGTGCTAGATTGAGCGCAGAGCAGTTCTTC.

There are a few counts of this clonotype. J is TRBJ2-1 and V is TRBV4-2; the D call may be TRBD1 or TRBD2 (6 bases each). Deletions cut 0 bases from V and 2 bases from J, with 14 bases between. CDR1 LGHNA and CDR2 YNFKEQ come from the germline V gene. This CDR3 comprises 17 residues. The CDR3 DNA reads TGTGCCAGCAGCCAAGATCGGGGGCGGAATACCTACAATGAGCAGTTCTTC. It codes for CASSQDRGRNTYNEQFF.

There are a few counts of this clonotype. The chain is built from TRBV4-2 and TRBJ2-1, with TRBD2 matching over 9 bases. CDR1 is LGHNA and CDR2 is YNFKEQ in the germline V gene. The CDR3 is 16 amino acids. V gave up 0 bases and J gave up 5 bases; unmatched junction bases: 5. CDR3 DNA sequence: TGTGCCAGCAGCCAAGATGCGGGAGGGCCACACAATGAGCAGTTCTTC. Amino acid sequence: CASSQDAGGPHNEQFF.

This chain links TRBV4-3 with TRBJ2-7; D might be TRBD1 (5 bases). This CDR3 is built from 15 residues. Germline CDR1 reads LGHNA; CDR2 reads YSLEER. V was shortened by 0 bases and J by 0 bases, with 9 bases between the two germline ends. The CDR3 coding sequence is TGCGCCAGCAGCCAAGACAGGGCCCACTCCTACGAGCAGTACTTC. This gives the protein CASSQDRAHSYEQYF.

Here the CDR3 reads CASRRVGTGTGELFF. The CDR3 coding sequence is TGTGCCAGCCGTCGGGTCGGGACGGGCACCGGGGAGCTGTTTTTT. The V call is TRBV9, the J call TRBJ2-2, with D possibly being TRBD1 or TRBD2 (5 bases each). CDR3 size: 15 residues. Trimming stripped 7 bases from V and 4 bases from J, with 17 bases between. CDR1 is SGDLS, CDR2 YYNGEE, per germline.

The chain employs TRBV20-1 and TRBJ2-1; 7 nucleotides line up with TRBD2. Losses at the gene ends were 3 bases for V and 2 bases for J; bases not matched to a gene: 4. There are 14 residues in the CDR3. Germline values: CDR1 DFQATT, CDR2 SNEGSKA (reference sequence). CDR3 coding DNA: TGCAGTGCTAGCCTTGGGGGGGCCTACAATGAGCAGTTCTTC. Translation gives CSASLGGAYNEQFF.

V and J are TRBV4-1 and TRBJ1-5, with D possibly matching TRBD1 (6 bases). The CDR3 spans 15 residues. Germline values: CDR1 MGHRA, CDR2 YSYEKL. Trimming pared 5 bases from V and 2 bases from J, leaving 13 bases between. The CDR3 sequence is CASSSGAQRNQPQHF. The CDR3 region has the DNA TGCGCCAGCAGCTCGGGGGCACAGCGCAATCAGCCCCAGCATTTT.

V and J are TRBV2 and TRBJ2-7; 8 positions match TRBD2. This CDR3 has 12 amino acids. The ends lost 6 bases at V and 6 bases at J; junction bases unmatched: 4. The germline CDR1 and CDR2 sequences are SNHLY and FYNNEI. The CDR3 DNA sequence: TGTGCCAGCAGGGGAGCGGGAGTCGAGCAGTACTTC. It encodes CASRGAGVEQYF.

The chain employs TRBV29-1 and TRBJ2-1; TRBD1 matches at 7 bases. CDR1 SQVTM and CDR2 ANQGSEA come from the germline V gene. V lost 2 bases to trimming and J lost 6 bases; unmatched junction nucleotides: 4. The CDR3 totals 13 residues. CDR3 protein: CSVERGQLNEQFF. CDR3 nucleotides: TGCAGCGTTGAAAGGGGGCAGCTCAATGAGCAGTTCTTC.

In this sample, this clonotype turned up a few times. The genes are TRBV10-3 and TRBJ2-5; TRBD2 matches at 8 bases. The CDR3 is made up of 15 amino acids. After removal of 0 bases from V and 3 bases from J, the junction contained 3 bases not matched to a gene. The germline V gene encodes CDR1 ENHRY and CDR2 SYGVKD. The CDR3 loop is CAISESTSGKETQYF. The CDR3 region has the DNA TGTGCCATCAGTGAGTCTACTAGCGGAAAAGAGACCCAGTACTTC.

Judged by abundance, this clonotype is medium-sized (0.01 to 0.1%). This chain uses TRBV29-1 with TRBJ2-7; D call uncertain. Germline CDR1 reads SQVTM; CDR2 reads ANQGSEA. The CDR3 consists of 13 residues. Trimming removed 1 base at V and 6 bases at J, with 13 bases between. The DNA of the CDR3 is TGCAGCGTTGAAGTCGTCTACAGATCCGAGCAGTACTTC. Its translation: CSVEVVYRSEQYF.

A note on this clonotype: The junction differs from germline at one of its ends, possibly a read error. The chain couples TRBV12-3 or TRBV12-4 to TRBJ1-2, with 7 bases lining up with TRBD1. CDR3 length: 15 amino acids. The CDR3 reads CASSVARQGFGGYTF. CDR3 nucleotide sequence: TGTGCCAGCAGTGTAGCCCGACAGGGATTCGGTGGCTACACCTTC.

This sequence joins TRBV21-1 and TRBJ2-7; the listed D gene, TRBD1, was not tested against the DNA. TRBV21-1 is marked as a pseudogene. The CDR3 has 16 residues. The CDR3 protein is CASSKKVGDRPYEQYF. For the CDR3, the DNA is TGTGCCAGCAGCAAAAAGGTGGGGGACAGACCCTACGAGCAGTACTTC.